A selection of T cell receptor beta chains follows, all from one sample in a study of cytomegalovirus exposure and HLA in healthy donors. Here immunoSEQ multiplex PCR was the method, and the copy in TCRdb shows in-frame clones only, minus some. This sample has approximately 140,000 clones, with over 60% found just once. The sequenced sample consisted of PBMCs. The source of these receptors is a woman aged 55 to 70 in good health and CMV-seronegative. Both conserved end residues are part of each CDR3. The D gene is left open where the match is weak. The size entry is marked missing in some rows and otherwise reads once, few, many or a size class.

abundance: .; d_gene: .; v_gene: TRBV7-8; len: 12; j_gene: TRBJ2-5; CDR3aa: CASSLWRETQYF; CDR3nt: TGTGCCAGCAGCTTATGGAGGGAGACCCAGTACTTC
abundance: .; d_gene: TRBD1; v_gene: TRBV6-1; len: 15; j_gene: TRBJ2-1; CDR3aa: CASSDEGAKHNEQFF; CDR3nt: TGTGCCAGCAGTGATGAGGGGGCGAAACACAATGAGCAGTTCTTC
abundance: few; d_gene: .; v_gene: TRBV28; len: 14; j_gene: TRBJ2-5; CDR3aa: CASSPHTGVGTQYF; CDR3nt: TGTGCCAGCAGCCCCCACACGGGAGTAGGGACCCAGTACTTC
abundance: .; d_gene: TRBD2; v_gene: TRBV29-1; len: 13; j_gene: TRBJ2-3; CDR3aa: CSVTSGRIDTQYF; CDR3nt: TGCAGCGTTACTAGCGGGAGGATAGATACGCAGTATTTT
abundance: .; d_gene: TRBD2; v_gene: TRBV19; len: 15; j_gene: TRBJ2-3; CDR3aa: CASSISGGAPNTQYF; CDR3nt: TGTGCCAGTAGTATAAGCGGGGGGGCGCCGAATACGCAGTATTTT
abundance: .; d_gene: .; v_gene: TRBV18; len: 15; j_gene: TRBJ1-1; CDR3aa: CASSPWGRLNTEAFF; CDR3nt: TGTGCCAGCTCACCTTGGGGGCGACTGAACACTGAAGCTTTCTTT
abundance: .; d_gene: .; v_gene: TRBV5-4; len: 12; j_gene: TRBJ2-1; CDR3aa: CASSAAYNEQFF; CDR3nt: TGTGCCAGCAGCGCGGCTTACAATGAGCAGTTCTTC
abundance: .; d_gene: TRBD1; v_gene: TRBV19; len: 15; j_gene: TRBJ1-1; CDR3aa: CASSIRGYADTEAFF; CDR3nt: TGTGCCAGTAGTATCAGGGGGTACGCGGACACTGAAGCTTTCTTT
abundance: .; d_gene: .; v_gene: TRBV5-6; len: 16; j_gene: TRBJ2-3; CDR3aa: CASSLVGPRGGDTQYF; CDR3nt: TGTGCCAGCAGCTTGGTGGGGCCCCGAGGTGGAGATACGCAGTATTTT
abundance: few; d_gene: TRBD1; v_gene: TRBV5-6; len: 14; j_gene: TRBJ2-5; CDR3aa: CASSRIQGLETQYF; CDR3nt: TGTGCCAGCAGCCGGATACAGGGGCTGGAGACCCAGTACTTC
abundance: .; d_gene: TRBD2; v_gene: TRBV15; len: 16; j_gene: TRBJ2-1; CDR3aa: CATSRDPGALAGGQFF; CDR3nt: TGTGCCACCAGCAGAGACCCAGGGGCACTAGCGGGAGGACAGTTCTTC
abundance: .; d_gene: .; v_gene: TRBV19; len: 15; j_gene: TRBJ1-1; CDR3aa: CASSAPGDNLKRAFF; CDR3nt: TGTGCCAGTAGTGCCCCAGGGGACAACCTAAAGCGGGCTTTCTTT
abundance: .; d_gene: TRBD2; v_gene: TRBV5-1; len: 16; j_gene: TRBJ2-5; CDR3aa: CASSYGLAGEGETQYF; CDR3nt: TGCGCCAGCAGCTACGGACTAGCGGGAGAGGGGGAGACCCAGTACTTC
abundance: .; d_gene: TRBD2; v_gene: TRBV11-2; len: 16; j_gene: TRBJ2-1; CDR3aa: CASSSVAGALYNEQFF; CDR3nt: TGTGCCAGCAGCTCCGTAGCGGGAGCCCTTTACAATGAGCAGTTCTTC
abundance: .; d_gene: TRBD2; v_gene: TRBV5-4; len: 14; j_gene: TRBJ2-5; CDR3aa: CASGVAGGRETQYF; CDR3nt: TGTGCCAGTGGAGTCGCGGGGGGGCGAGAGACCCAGTACTTC
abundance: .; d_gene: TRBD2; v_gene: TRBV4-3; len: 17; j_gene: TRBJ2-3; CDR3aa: CASSQLLAGAPGGTQYF; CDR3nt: TGCGCCAGCAGCCAACTACTAGCGGGGGCCCCGGGAGGTACGCAGTATTTT
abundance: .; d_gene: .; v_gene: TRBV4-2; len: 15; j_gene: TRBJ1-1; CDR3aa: CASSRVTGRGTEAFF; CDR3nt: TGTGCCAGCAGCCGCGTTACAGGGAGGGGCACTGAAGCTTTCTTT
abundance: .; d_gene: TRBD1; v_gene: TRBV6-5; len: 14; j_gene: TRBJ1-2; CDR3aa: CASSAGGQNYGYTF; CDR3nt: TGTGCCAGCAGTGCAGGGGGCCAGAACTATGGCTACACCTTC
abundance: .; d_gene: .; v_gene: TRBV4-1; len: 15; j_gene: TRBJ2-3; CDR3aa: CASSRDGTWADTQYF; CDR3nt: TGCGCCAGCAGCCGGGACGGGACTTGGGCGGATACGCAGTATTTT
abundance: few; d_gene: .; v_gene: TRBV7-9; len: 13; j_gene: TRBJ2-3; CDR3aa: CASSGGFTDTQYF; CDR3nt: TGTGCCAGCAGCGGCGGATTCACAGATACGCAGTATTTT
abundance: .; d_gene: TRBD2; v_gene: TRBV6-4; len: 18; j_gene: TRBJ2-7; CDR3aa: CASSQRGTSGRSPYEQYF; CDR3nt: TGTGCCAGCAGTCAGAGGGGGACTAGCGGGAGGTCTCCCTACGAGCAGTACTTC
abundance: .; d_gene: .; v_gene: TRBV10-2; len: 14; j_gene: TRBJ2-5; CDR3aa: CASSDGTQAETQYF; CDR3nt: TGCGCCAGCAGTGATGGTACCCAGGCGGAGACCCAGTACTTC
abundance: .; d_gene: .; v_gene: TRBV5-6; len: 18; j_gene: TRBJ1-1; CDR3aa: CASSLFQEAGATYTEAFF; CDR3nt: TGTGCCAGCAGCTTGTTCCAGGAAGCAGGGGCAACTTACACTGAAGCTTTCTTT
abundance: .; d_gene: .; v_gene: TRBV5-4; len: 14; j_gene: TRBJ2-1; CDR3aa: CASSSSLLSNEQFF; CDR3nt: TGTGCCAGCAGCTCTAGCCTCCTCTCTAATGAGCAGTTCTTC
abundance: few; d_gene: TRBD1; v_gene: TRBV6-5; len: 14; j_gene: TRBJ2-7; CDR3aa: CASSYSTGSGEQYF; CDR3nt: TGTGCCAGCAGTTACTCGACAGGGTCCGGCGAGCAGTACTTC
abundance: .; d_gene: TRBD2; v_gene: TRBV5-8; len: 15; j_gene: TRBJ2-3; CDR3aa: CASSLIAGGADTQYF; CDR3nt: TGTGCCAGCAGCCTCATAGCGGGGGGAGCAGATACGCAGTATTTT
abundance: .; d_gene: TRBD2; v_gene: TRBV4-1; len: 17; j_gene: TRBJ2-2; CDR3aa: CASSQLSAGGRRGELFF; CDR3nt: TGCGCCAGCAGCCAATTATCAGCGGGAGGGCGTCGGGGGGAGCTGTTTTTT
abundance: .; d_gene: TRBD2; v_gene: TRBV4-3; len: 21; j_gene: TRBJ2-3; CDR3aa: CASSQDGGAGGSVGRTDTQYF; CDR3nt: TGCGCCAGCAGCCAAGATGGGGGAGCGGGAGGTTCCGTAGGCAGGACAGATACGCAGTATTTT
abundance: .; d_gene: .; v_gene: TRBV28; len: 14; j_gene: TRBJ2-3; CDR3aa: CASSFRGSTDTQYF; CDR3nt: TGTGCCAGCAGTTTCCGGGGGAGCACAGATACGCAGTATTTT
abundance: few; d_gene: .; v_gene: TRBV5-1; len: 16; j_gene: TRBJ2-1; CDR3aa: CASSGSDWTLDNEQFF; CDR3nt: TGCGCCAGCAGCGGCTCGGACTGGACCCTCGACAATGAGCAGTTCTTC
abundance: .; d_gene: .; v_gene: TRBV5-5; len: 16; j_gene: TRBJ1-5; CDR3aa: CASSPVVWESNQPQHF; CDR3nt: TGTGCCAGCAGCCCAGTGGTTTGGGAGAGCAATCAGCCCCAGCATTTT
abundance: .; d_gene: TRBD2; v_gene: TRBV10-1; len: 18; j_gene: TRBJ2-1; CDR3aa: CASSLPDGLAELRNEQFF; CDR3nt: TGCGCCAGCAGCCTACCCGACGGCCTAGCGGAGCTACGCAATGAGCAGTTCTTC
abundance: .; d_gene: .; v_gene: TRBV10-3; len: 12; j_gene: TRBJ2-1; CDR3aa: CAISSLRDEQFF; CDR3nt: TGTGCCATCAGCTCCCTTCGCGATGAGCAGTTCTTC
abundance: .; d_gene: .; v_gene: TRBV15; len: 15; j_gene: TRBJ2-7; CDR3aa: CATSRDGAGAYEQYF; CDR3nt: TGTGCCACCAGCAGGGACGGGGCAGGGGCCTACGAGCAGTACTTC
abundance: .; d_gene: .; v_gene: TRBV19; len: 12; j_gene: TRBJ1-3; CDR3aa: CAGGGFGNTIYF; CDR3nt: TGTGCCGGAGGTGGATTTGGAAACACCATATATTTT
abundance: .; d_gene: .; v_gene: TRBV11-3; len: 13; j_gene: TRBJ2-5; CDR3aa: CASSLGNEETQYF; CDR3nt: TGTGCCAGCAGCTTAGGTAATGAGGAGACCCAGTACTTC
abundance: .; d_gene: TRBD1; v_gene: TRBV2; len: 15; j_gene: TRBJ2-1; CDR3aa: CASTLIGGPYNEQFF; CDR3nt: TGTGCCAGCACTCTTATAGGGGGCCCTTACAATGAGCAGTTCTTC
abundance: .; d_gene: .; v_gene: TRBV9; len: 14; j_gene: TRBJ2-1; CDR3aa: CASSQIGTTYEQFF; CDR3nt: TGTGCCAGCAGCCAAATTGGGACAACCTATGAGCAGTTCTTC
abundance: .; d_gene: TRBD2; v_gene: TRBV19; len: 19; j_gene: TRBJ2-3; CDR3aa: CASSMKGTPGGRGQDTQYF; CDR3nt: TGTGCCAGTAGTATGAAGGGGACACCGGGAGGGAGGGGTCAAGATACGCAGTATTTT
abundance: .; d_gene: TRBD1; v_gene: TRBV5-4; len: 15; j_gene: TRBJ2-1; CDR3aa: CASSFPGQGLREQFF; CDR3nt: TGTGCCAGCAGCTTCCCGGGACAGGGCTTGCGTGAGCAGTTCTTC
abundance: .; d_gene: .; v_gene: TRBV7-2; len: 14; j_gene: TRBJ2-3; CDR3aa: CASSFKGRTDTQYF; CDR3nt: TGTGCCAGCAGCTTTAAGGGGCGGACAGATACGCAGTATTTT
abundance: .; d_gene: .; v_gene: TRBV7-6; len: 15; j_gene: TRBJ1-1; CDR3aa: CASSLVSRPGTEAFF; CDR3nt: TGTGCCAGCAGCTTAGTAAGTCGGCCGGGCACTGAAGCTTTCTTT
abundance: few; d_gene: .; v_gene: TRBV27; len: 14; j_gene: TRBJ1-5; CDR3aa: CASSLTGSNQPQHF; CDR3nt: TGTGCCAGCAGTTTAACAGGGAGCAATCAGCCCCAGCATTTT
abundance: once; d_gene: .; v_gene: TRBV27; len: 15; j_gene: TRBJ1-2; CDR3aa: CASSSPIRGVYGYTF; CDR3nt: TGTGCCAGCAGTTCCCCCATCCGGGGAGTCTATGGCTACACCTTC
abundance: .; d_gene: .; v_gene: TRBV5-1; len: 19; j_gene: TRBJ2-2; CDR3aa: CASSSITTYRGGTDGELFF; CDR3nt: TGCGCCAGCAGCTCCATCACGACTTACAGGGGAGGAACCGACGGGGAGCTGTTTTTT
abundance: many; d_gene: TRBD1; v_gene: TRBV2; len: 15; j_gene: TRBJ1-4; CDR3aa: CASRAWGTGGEKLFF; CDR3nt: TGTGCCAGCAGGGCGTGGGGGACAGGAGGCGAAAAACTGTTTTTT
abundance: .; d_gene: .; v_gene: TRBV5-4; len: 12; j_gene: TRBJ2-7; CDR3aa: CASTPGVGVEDF; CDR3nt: TGTGCCAGCACCCCCGGGGTCGGGGTTGAGGACTTC
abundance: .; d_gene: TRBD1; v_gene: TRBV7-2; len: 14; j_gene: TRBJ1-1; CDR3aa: CASTPTGGYTEAFF; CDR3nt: TGTGCCAGCACCCCGACAGGGGGCTACACTGAAGCTTTCTTT
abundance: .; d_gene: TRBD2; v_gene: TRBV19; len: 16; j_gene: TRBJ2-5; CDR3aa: CASRGTSGRGRETQYF; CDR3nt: TGTGCCAGTAGAGGGACTAGCGGGAGAGGTCGGGAGACCCAGTACTTC
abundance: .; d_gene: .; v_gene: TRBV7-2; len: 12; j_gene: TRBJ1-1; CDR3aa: CASSLGTGKAFF; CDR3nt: TGTGCCAGCAGCTTAGGCACAGGTAAAGCTTTCTTT
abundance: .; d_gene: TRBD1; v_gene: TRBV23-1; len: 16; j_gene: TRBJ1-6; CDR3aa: CASSFQGASYNSPLHF; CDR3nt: TGCGCCAGCAGTTTCCAGGGGGCCTCCTATAATTCACCCCTCCACTTT
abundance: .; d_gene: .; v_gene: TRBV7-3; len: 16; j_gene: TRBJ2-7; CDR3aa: CASSLAGSGKVHEQYF; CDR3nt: TGTGCCAGCAGCTTAGCGGGATCGGGGAAAGTCCACGAGCAGTACTTC
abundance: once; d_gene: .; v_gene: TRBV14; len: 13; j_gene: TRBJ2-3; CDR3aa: CASSQDSMNTQYF; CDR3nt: TGTGCCAGCAGCCAAGATAGTATGAATACGCAGTATTTT
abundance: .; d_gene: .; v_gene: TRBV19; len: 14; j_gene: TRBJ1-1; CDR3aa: CASSPTGHTGNAFF; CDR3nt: TGTGCCAGTAGTCCCACTGGTCATACAGGGAATGCTTTCTTT